Below, one TCR beta chain is given with its context. What it binds is unknown. Repertoires were generated with immunoSEQ multiplex PCR, while TCRdb's copy carries only in-frame clones and drops some. The sample consists of around 140,000 clones, roughly 92% of them appearing once. The data stem from a study of T cell responses to AZD1222 COVID-19 vaccine. About the study: Combined were second doses at about 4 or about 12 weeks. Whole-study results and caveats: Mostly white British, mostly female donors; authors suggested clonal diversity may be underestimated. After the peak T cell response, and only then, were repertoires sampled. Spike-wide vaccine-associated CD4 TCRs dominated at 160-218 and 743-854.

This material consisted of peripheral blood, taken on day 0 of AZD1222 vaccination. The clonotype comes from an adult in good health.

The CDR3 sequence: CASSGQGLGRSTDTQYF. Here the CDR3 DNA reads TGTGCCAGCAGTGGACAGGGGTTGGGCCGGAGCACAGATACGCAGTATTTT. The chain combines TRBV28 with TRBJ2-3; 9 nucleotides agree with TRBD1. Germline V CDR1 and CDR2: MDHEN, SYDVKM. This CDR3 has 17 residues. The junction had 9 bases not matched to a gene; V was cut back by 5 bases and J by 0 bases.